The rows below give T cell receptor beta chains drawn from one sample of a study of shared clonotypes between healthy human individuals. Clones were read by immunoSEQ multiplex PCR, and TCRdb kept only the in-frame ones, dropping some. This sample has 1 million to 1.3 million clones; 75% to 80% occur once, and the top ten carry 0.5% to 0.65%. The sequencing sample was made of memory CD4+ T cells from PBMCs. The receptors were sampled from a man aged 18 to 29 in good health. Some clones in this sample may be carry-over from other donors' samples. Both conserved end residues are part of each CDR3. The order of the fields is CDR3 protein, CDR3 DNA, CDR3 length, J gene, D gene, clone size, V gene. D genes are given only for firm matches. Expanded clones get a size class; other rows say once, few or many, or leave the size out.

CDR3: CASSLVGTPENIQYF
DNA: TGTGCCAGCAGTCTCGTGGGGACACCGGAAAACATTCAGTACTTC
length: 15
J: TRBJ2-4
D: .
size: .
V: TRBV5-4

CDR3: CASSHERDGYTF
DNA: TGTGCCAGCAGCCACGAAAGGGATGGCTACACCTTC
length: 12
J: TRBJ1-2
D: .
size: .
V: TRBV2

CDR3: CASSPDRVYEQYF
DNA: TGTGCCAGCAGCCCGGACAGGGTCTACGAGCAGTACTTC
length: 13
J: TRBJ2-7
D: TRBD1
size: few
V: TRBV11-2

CDR3: CASGPGMTSGRAKDLYEQYF
DNA: TGTGCCAGCGGCCCCGGGATGACTAGCGGGAGGGCCAAAGATTTGTACGAGCAGTACTTC
length: 20
J: TRBJ2-7
D: TRBD2
size: .
V: TRBV27

CDR3: CASSLGLAGGGRETQYF
DNA: TGTGCCAGCAGCTTAGGGCTAGCGGGAGGGGGTAGGGAGACCCAGTACTTC
length: 17
J: TRBJ2-5
D: TRBD2
size: .
V: TRBV7-2

CDR3: CASSLNGQGELFF
DNA: TGTGCCAGCAGTTTAAACGGACAGGGGGAGCTGTTTTTT
length: 13
J: TRBJ2-2
D: .
size: .
V: TRBV27

CDR3: CAPFCREQYF
DNA: TGTGCCCCGTTCTGTCGCGAGCAGTACTTC
length: 10
J: TRBJ2-7
D: .
size: .
V: TRBV19

CDR3: CASSFGSGGYGYTF
DNA: TGTGCCAGCAGCTTCGGGTCAGGGGGCTATGGCTACACCTTC
length: 14
J: TRBJ1-2
D: TRBD1
size: once
V: TRBV5-6

CDR3: CASIRGDFPYEQYF
DNA: TGTGCCAGCATACGGGGGGATTTCCCCTACGAGCAGTACTTC
length: 14
J: TRBJ2-7
D: TRBD2
size: .
V: TRBV6-1

CDR3: CASSEISGLAGELFF
DNA: TGTGCCAGCAGCGAAATCTCAGGGTTGGCCGGGGAGCTGTTTTTT
length: 15
J: TRBJ2-2
D: .
size: .
V: TRBV28

CDR3: CASSSIRPGTVNLAKNIQYF
DNA: TGTGCCAGCAGTTCCATACGTCCCGGGACAGTAAATCTAGCCAAAAACATTCAGTACTTC
length: 20
J: TRBJ2-4
D: TRBD1
size: many
V: TRBV28

CDR3: CASSLARRETQYF
DNA: TGTGCCAGCAGCTTAGCCAGGAGAGAGACCCAGTACTTC
length: 13
J: TRBJ2-5
D: .
size: .
V: TRBV7-2

CDR3: CASSRANEQYF
DNA: TGTGCCAGCAGCCGGGCAAACGAGCAGTACTTC
length: 11
J: TRBJ2-7
D: .
size: .
V: TRBV6-6

CDR3: CASSFGAGVYYGYTF
DNA: TGTGCCAGCAGCTTCGGGGCAGGGGTCTACTATGGCTACACCTTC
length: 15
J: TRBJ1-2
D: .
size: .
V: TRBV7-8

CDR3: CASSTGSGINQPQHF
DNA: TGTGCCAGCTCAACAGGGTCCGGTATCAATCAGCCCCAGCATTTT
length: 15
J: TRBJ1-5
D: .
size: .
V: TRBV18

CDR3: CASSISGLAGYEQYF
DNA: TGTGCCAGTAGTATCTCCGGACTAGCGGGGTACGAGCAGTACTTC
length: 15
J: TRBJ2-7
D: TRBD2
size: .
V: TRBV19

CDR3: CASSSPQTYGYTF
DNA: TGTGCCAGCAGTTCCCCCCAGACCTATGGCTACACCTTC
length: 13
J: TRBJ1-2
D: .
size: .
V: TRBV6-5

CDR3: CASSQRRYGYTF
DNA: TGTGCCAGCAGCCAAAGACGATATGGCTACACCTTC
length: 12
J: TRBJ1-2
D: .
size: .
V: TRBV5-6

CDR3: CASSFGTGGPIEQFF
DNA: TGTGCCAGCAGCTTCGGGACAGGGGGCCCCATCGAGCAGTTCTTC
length: 15
J: TRBJ2-1
D: TRBD1
size: .
V: TRBV13

CDR3: CASSFTSGSIYEQYF
DNA: TGTGCCAGCAGTTTTACTAGCGGGAGCATCTACGAGCAGTACTTC
length: 15
J: TRBJ2-7
D: TRBD2
size: few
V: TRBV6-5

CDR3: CASSPTEPRGGGNTIYF
DNA: TGTGCCAGCTCACCTACCGAACCGAGGGGAGGAGGAAACACCATATATTTT
length: 17
J: TRBJ1-3
D: .
size: .
V: TRBV18

CDR3: CASSRTPQGVYGYTF
DNA: TGTGCCAGCAGCCGAACGCCCCAGGGCGTCTATGGCTACACCTTC
length: 15
J: TRBJ1-2
D: .
size: .
V: TRBV6-5

CDR3: CASMGLRSRFEQYF
DNA: TGTGCCAGCATGGGGCTGAGATCTAGGTTCGAGCAGTACTTC
length: 14
J: TRBJ2-7
D: .
size: .
V: TRBV6-5

CDR3: CASRSLWSRANTGELFF
DNA: TGTGCCAGCAGAAGCTTATGGAGCCGGGCGAACACCGGGGAGCTGTTTTTT
length: 17
J: TRBJ2-2
D: .
size: .
V: TRBV11-2

CDR3: CASSRDRGRDGYTF
DNA: TGTGCCAGCAGTCGGGACAGGGGGAGGGACGGCTACACCTTC
length: 14
J: TRBJ1-2
D: TRBD1
size: .
V: TRBV2

CDR3: CASSKNLNQPQHF
DNA: TGTGCCAGTAGTAAAAACCTCAATCAGCCCCAGCATTTT
length: 13
J: TRBJ1-5
D: .
size: .
V: TRBV19

CDR3: CASSFTSGTTGELFF
DNA: TGCGCCAGCAGCTTTACTAGCGGGACGACCGGGGAGCTGTTTTTT
length: 15
J: TRBJ2-2
D: TRBD2
size: .
V: TRBV5-1

CDR3: CASSQSGQGRDTGELFF
DNA: TGCGCCAGCAGTCAATCCGGACAGGGTCGGGACACCGGGGAGCTGTTTTTT
length: 17
J: TRBJ2-2
D: TRBD1
size: once
V: TRBV23-1

CDR3: CASSTGAGANVLTF
DNA: TGTGCCAGCAGCACAGGTGCTGGGGCCAACGTCCTGACTTTC
length: 14
J: TRBJ2-6
D: .
size: .
V: TRBV2

CDR3: CASSLASGRTDTQYF
DNA: TGCGCCAGCAGCTTAGCTAGCGGGAGAACAGATACGCAGTATTTT
length: 15
J: TRBJ2-3
D: TRBD2
size: .
V: TRBV5-1

CDR3: CSVAGLVQETQYF
DNA: TGCAGCGTTGCGGGGTTGGTCCAAGAGACCCAGTACTTC
length: 13
J: TRBJ2-5
D: .
size: .
V: TRBV29-1

CDR3: CASGKGQGDTEAFF
DNA: TGTGCCAGTGGGAAGGGGCAGGGGGACACTGAAGCTTTCTTT
length: 14
J: TRBJ1-1
D: TRBD1
size: few
V: TRBV19

CDR3: CASSESLVPRTYEQYF
DNA: TGTGCCAGCAGTGAGTCTCTAGTCCCTCGTACCTACGAGCAGTACTTC
length: 16
J: TRBJ2-7
D: .
size: .
V: TRBV6-1

CDR3: CASSPTRTMDTQYF
DNA: TGTGCCAGCAGTCCTACCCGGACAATGGATACGCAGTATTTT
length: 14
J: TRBJ2-3
D: .
size: .
V: TRBV6-5

CDR3: CASSERAGGPRELFF
DNA: TGTGCCAGCAGCGAGAGAGCGGGAGGGCCCCGGGAGCTGTTTTTT
length: 15
J: TRBJ2-2
D: TRBD2
size: .
V: TRBV2

CDR3: CASSRHGTGEANEQFF
DNA: TGTGCCAGCAGCCGACACGGGACAGGGGAGGCGAATGAGCAGTTCTTC
length: 16
J: TRBJ2-1
D: TRBD1
size: .
V: TRBV5-4

CDR3: CASSAHQAPYGYTF
DNA: TGTGCCAGCAGTGCCCACCAGGCTCCCTATGGCTACACCTTC
length: 14
J: TRBJ1-2
D: .
size: .
V: TRBV6-6

CDR3: CASSEQSGGYEQYF
DNA: TGCGCCAGCAGCGAGCAGTCGGGGGGCTACGAGCAGTACTTC
length: 14
J: TRBJ2-7
D: TRBD2
size: .
V: TRBV5-1

CDR3: CASSDPTRGGRGEQFF
DNA: TGTGCCAGCAGTGACCCTACCCGCGGAGGGAGAGGTGAGCAGTTCTTC
length: 16
J: TRBJ2-1
D: .
size: once
V: TRBV25-1

CDR3: CASATGQGPYNEQFF
DNA: TGTGCCAGCGCAACGGGGCAGGGACCCTACAATGAGCAGTTCTTC
length: 15
J: TRBJ2-1
D: .
size: many
V: TRBV2

CDR3: CASSLREYYLGNTIYF
DNA: TGTGCCAGCAGTTTACGGGAGTACTACCTTGGAAACACCATATATTTT
length: 16
J: TRBJ1-3
D: .
size: many
V: TRBV28

CDR3: CSAIPGLAGGSYEQYF
DNA: TGCAGCGCCATACCGGGACTAGCGGGAGGGTCCTACGAGCAGTACTTC
length: 16
J: TRBJ2-7
D: TRBD2
size: few
V: TRBV29-1

CDR3: CAWVEKGHANYEQYF
DNA: TGTGCCTGGGTGGAGAAGGGACACGCAAACTACGAGCAGTACTTC
length: 15
J: TRBJ2-7
D: .
size: .
V: TRBV30

CDR3: CASSSGGAETQYF
DNA: TGTGCCAGCAGCTCCGGGGGGGCCGAGACCCAGTACTTC
length: 13
J: TRBJ2-5
D: TRBD2
size: few
V: TRBV5-4

CDR3: CASSLETVNTEAFF
DNA: TGCGCCAGCAGCTTGGAGACGGTGAACACTGAAGCTTTCTTT
length: 14
J: TRBJ1-1
D: .
size: few
V: TRBV5-1

CDR3: CASPPSGRGFYEQYF
DNA: TGTGCCAGCCCCCCCTCGGGACGAGGGTTCTACGAGCAGTACTTC
length: 15
J: TRBJ2-7
D: .
size: many
V: TRBV6-1

CDR3: CASSHVDGRVYNEQFF
DNA: TGTGCCAGCAGCCACGTCGACGGGAGAGTCTACAATGAGCAGTTCTTC
length: 16
J: TRBJ2-1
D: .
size: .
V: TRBV7-2

CDR3: CASSARDGRFTGELFF
DNA: TGTGCCAGCAGTGCCCGGGACGGGAGATTCACCGGGGAGCTGTTTTTT
length: 16
J: TRBJ2-2
D: .
size: .
V: TRBV6-1

CDR3: CASSATGVLLREQYF
DNA: TGTGCCAGTAGTGCCACAGGGGTCCTGCTACGCGAGCAGTACTTC
length: 15
J: TRBJ2-7
D: TRBD1
size: .
V: TRBV19